This is a list of T cell receptor beta chains from one sample in a study of shared clonotypes between healthy human individuals. The table came from immunoSEQ multiplex PCR; TCRdb's copy has only in-frame clones and leaves some out. Of hundreds of thousands of clones in the sample, roughly 95% were seen once. Sample: naive CD8+ T cells sorted from blood. The receptor set was obtained from a woman in her 30s in good health. CDR3s include the opening cysteine and the closing phenylalanine or tryptophan. Fields, in order: clone size, V gene, J gene, D gene, CDR3 DNA, CDR3 protein. The D gene is left open where the match is weak. The size of a clone is reported for some rows only, either as once, few or many, or as a class for expanded clones.

clone_size: .; v_call: TRBV27; j_call: TRBJ2-7; d_call: .; cdr3_nt: TGTGCCAGCGGCCTTTTCCGAGGGCACGAGCAGTACTTC; cdr3_aa: CASGLFRGHEQYF
clone_size: once; v_call: TRBV2; j_call: TRBJ2-1; d_call: .; cdr3_nt: TGTGCCAGCAGTCCGACAGAGTGGGGGGTCAATGAGCAGTTCTTC; cdr3_aa: CASSPTEWGVNEQFF
clone_size: .; v_call: TRBV18; j_call: TRBJ2-7; d_call: TRBD2; cdr3_nt: TGTGCCAGCTCACCCGGAAGCGGGAGTTTGTACGAGCAGTACTTC; cdr3_aa: CASSPGSGSLYEQYF
clone_size: .; v_call: TRBV2; j_call: TRBJ2-7; d_call: TRBD2; cdr3_nt: TGTGCCAGCAGTGATGCTAGGGCTAGCGGGCCAATTAGCTCCTACGAGCAGTACTTC; cdr3_aa: CASSDARASGPISSYEQYF
clone_size: .; v_call: TRBV9; j_call: TRBJ2-1; d_call: TRBD2; cdr3_nt: TGTGCCAGCAGCGCAGGACTAGCGGGGTTATACAATGAGCAGTTCTTC; cdr3_aa: CASSAGLAGLYNEQFF
clone_size: .; v_call: TRBV27; j_call: TRBJ2-5; d_call: .; cdr3_nt: TGTGCCAGCAGTTTTTTGGACAATAGGGAGACCCAGTACTTC; cdr3_aa: CASSFLDNRETQYF
clone_size: .; v_call: TRBV5-6; j_call: TRBJ2-2; d_call: TRBD2; cdr3_nt: TGTGCCAGCAGCTTGGGGCTAGCGGGAGTCACCGGGGAGCTGTTTTTT; cdr3_aa: CASSLGLAGVTGELFF
clone_size: .; v_call: TRBV15; j_call: TRBJ2-1; d_call: .; cdr3_nt: TGTGCCACCAGCAGAGCCGAGGCACCGTACGGTGAGCAGTTCTTC; cdr3_aa: CATSRAEAPYGEQFF
clone_size: .; v_call: TRBV11-2; j_call: TRBJ2-5; d_call: TRBD2; cdr3_nt: TGTGCCAGCAGCTTAGAACTAGCGGGAGGAGAGACCCAGTACTTC; cdr3_aa: CASSLELAGGETQYF
clone_size: few; v_call: TRBV4-1; j_call: TRBJ2-3; d_call: .; cdr3_nt: TGCGCCAGCAGCCCTATCGCTAGCACAGATACGCAGTATTTT; cdr3_aa: CASSPIASTDTQYF
clone_size: .; v_call: TRBV11-2; j_call: TRBJ1-3; d_call: .; cdr3_nt: TGTGCCAGCAGCTTATGGGGGGAGGGACGAAACACCATATATTTT; cdr3_aa: CASSLWGEGRNTIYF
clone_size: .; v_call: TRBV4-1; j_call: TRBJ2-1; d_call: TRBD1; cdr3_nt: TGCGCCAGCAGCCGGAACCCAAATAGGGACAGGGGTAATGAGCAGTTCTTC; cdr3_aa: CASSRNPNRDRGNEQFF
clone_size: few; v_call: TRBV30; j_call: TRBJ1-5; d_call: .; cdr3_nt: TGTGCCTGGTCGCCCGCGGTCAATCAGCCCCAGCATTTT; cdr3_aa: CAWSPAVNQPQHF
clone_size: once; v_call: TRBV19; j_call: TRBJ1-2; d_call: .; cdr3_nt: TGTGCCAGTAAAATGGGGGGAGGCTACACCTTC; cdr3_aa: CASKMGGGYTF
clone_size: once; v_call: TRBV7-6; j_call: TRBJ1-5; d_call: .; cdr3_nt: TGTGCCAGCAGCTTAGGTGCCTTACAGCCCCAGCATTTT; cdr3_aa: CASSLGALQPQHF
clone_size: .; v_call: TRBV10-2; j_call: TRBJ2-3; d_call: .; cdr3_nt: TGCGCCAGCAGTGAGTCAGGGGCCGGAGTAGCAGATACGCAGTATTTT; cdr3_aa: CASSESGAGVADTQYF
clone_size: .; v_call: TRBV27; j_call: TRBJ2-3; d_call: TRBD2; cdr3_nt: TGTGCCAGCAGTTTATCGGTTAGCGGGAGACCAGATACGCAGTATTTT; cdr3_aa: CASSLSVSGRPDTQYF
clone_size: .; v_call: TRBV9; j_call: TRBJ2-7; d_call: TRBD2; cdr3_nt: TGTGCCAGCAGCTCGAGCGGGGAGACTAGCCTGACCTACGAGCAGTACTTC; cdr3_aa: CASSSSGETSLTYEQYF
clone_size: .; v_call: TRBV21-1; j_call: TRBJ1-1; d_call: .; cdr3_nt: TGTGCCAGCAGCAAAGCGCTGAGGGATACCGTCCAGGGTTACACTGAAGCTTTCTTT; cdr3_aa: CASSKALRDTVQGYTEAFF
clone_size: .; v_call: TRBV7-9; j_call: TRBJ2-3; d_call: TRBD2; cdr3_nt: TGTGCCAGCAGCTCCGCTCCTAGCGGGCCCACAGATACGCAGTATTTT; cdr3_aa: CASSSAPSGPTDTQYF
clone_size: .; v_call: TRBV7-9; j_call: TRBJ2-5; d_call: .; cdr3_nt: TGTGCCAGCAGCACCGACTCGCAGAGATCCCAAGAGACCCAGTACTTC; cdr3_aa: CASSTDSQRSQETQYF
clone_size: .; v_call: TRBV28; j_call: TRBJ2-7; d_call: .; cdr3_nt: TGTGCCAGCAGTTTAGCCTCAAACTACGAGCAGTACTTC; cdr3_aa: CASSLASNYEQYF
clone_size: .; v_call: TRBV9; j_call: TRBJ1-1; d_call: .; cdr3_nt: TGTGCCAGCAGCGGAGACAGTGTCTCAGAACCTGAAGCTTTCTTT; cdr3_aa: CASSGDSVSEPEAFF
clone_size: .; v_call: TRBV19; j_call: TRBJ2-2; d_call: TRBD2; cdr3_nt: TGTGCCAGTAGTATATTTGGGACTAGCCAGGGCGGGGAGCTGTTTTTT; cdr3_aa: CASSIFGTSQGGELFF
clone_size: .; v_call: TRBV7-7; j_call: TRBJ2-7; d_call: .; cdr3_nt: TGTGCCAGCAGTTACACCAGGGGAGGCGAGCAGTACTTC; cdr3_aa: CASSYTRGGEQYF
clone_size: .; v_call: TRBV2; j_call: TRBJ1-1; d_call: TRBD1; cdr3_nt: TGTGCCAGCAGAGCCGGGACAGGGGAAGCTTTCTTT; cdr3_aa: CASRAGTGEAFF
clone_size: .; v_call: TRBV11-2; j_call: TRBJ2-7; d_call: TRBD1; cdr3_nt: TGTGCCAGCAGCTTGACCGGGACAGGGGGCCCCTTTTACTACGAGCAGTACTTC; cdr3_aa: CASSLTGTGGPFYYEQYF